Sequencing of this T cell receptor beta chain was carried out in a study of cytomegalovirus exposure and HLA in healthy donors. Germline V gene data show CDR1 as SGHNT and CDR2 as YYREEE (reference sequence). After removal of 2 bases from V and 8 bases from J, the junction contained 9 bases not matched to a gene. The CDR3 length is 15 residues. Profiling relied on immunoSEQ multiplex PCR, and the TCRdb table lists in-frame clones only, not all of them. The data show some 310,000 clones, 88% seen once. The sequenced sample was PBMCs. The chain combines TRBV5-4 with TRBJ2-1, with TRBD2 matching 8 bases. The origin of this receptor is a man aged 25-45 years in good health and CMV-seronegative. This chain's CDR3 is CASSLSGTRFDEQFF. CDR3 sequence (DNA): TGTGCCAGCAGCTTATCCGGGACTAGGTTCGATGAGCAGTTCTTC.